This TCR beta chain was obtained from a study of TIL therapy for anti-PD-1-resistant metastatic lung cancer. Study-level background: Tumors had a median PD-L1 proportion score of about 6%. By whole-exome sequencing, median non-synonymous tumor mutation burden was roughly 1.6 mutations per megabase.

Regarding time point: pre-treatment sample, taken before nivolumab and TIL therapy. Adults with stage 4 NSCLC were enrolled in a phase I trial. The immunoSEQ assay was v3. Using immunoSEQ multiplex PCR, the repertoire was profiled, and TCRdb retains in-frame clones only, with some absent. Here the sample spans some 57,000 clones, roughly 87% being singletons. The CDR3 extends over 14 amino acids. The V gene's germline CDR1 is MRHNA and CDR2 SNTAGT. V lost 5 bases and J lost 4, with 13 bases in between. The sample here was blood, taken at baseline. V and J are TRBV6-4 and TRBJ2-3, with TRBD1 as a possible D gene (6 bases). This receptor was identified in a person between 25 and 80 years old with non-small cell lung cancer. The CDR3: CASSPQGHADTQYF. The CDR3 DNA is TGTGCCAGCAGTCCCCAGGGGCACGCAGATACGCAGTATTTT.